This T cell receptor beta chain originates from a study of T cell repertoires in cytomegalovirus infection. The wider study: From public TCR beta signatures came an indication of both CMV infection and matching HLA type.

This clonotype has only one observation. Its antigen is undetermined. A much larger clone differs from this one at a single base, so this may be a read error. The study's findings and limits: Clonotype analysis showed dominance of the ex vivo response by HLA-C-restricted CMV-specific TCR beta clonotypes. Carriers of CMV plus the relevant HLA were identified by cumulative public TCR beta family frequency.

CDR1 is MDHEN, CDR2 SYDVKM, per germline. The CDR3 is 12 amino acids. V lost 7 bases and J lost 10, with 17 bases in between. TCRdb independently ran MiXCR on the reads; one entry per CDR3 protein. Counted here are 500,000 to 600,000 distinct CDR3 sequences, 15% to 20% occurring once; the ten biggest clones make up about 24%. This chain uses TRBV28 with TRBJ2-7; D may be TRBD1 (5 bases). The sequencing input was CD8+ T cells from PBMCs. This receptor was identified in a human donor in good health (CMV status not recorded). Some clones in this sample may be carry-over from other donors' samples. CDR3 in amino acids: CASKTPRTNQYF. The CDR3 region has the DNA TGTGCCAGCAAGACGCCCCGGACAAATCAGTACTTC.